This T cell receptor (beta chain) appears in the sequencing data of a study of early T cells in non-severe SARS-CoV-2 infection. The overall study: Sequencing targeted bulk RNA from unsorted whole blood, leaving chains unpaired.

This clonotype was detected a few times. Its specificity is not known. Points from the study as a whole: Anti-spike CD8 responses were favored by VDJdb matching, which missed private and CD4 specificities.

Each single cDNA molecule received a unique molecular identifier. TCRdb used MiXCR to reprocess the 5' RACE reads, holding one entry per CDR3 protein. The sample consists of fewer than 90,000 distinct CDR3 sequences, around 14% of them appearing once. Between the trimmed V and J ends, which lost 4 bases and 2 bases, there was a span of 9 bases. The CDR3 consists of 13 residues. Germline V gene lookup returns CDR1 PRHDT and CDR2 FYEKMQ (reference sequence). This sequence originates from an adult who was a healthcare worker with PCR-confirmed SARS-CoV-2 infection or an uninfected control (not recorded which). This chain connects TRBV13 to TRBJ2-7; D is undetermined. Sequenced: whole blood. In DNA, the CDR3 is TGTGCCAGCAGCTCGGCCCTGGCCTACGAGCAGTACTTC. Its translation: CASSSALAYEQYF.